The next 28 T cell receptor beta chains were all read from a single sample in a study of T cells in Graves' hyperthyroidism and ophthalmopathy. What was amplified from RNA transcripts were TCR beta CDR3 regions. During a first-round RT-PCR of the TCR CDR3, the HTBI primer set was used. TCRdb independently ran MiXCR on the multiplex PCR reads; one entry per CDR3 protein. The data hold some 550,000 distinct CDR3 sequences, with less than 25% observed a single time. The sample comprised blood. The receptors come from a man in his late teens or twenties with Graves' hyperthyroidism.

This clonotype showed up many times. The CDR3 end shows no conserved phenylalanine or tryptophan, and so a read error is likely. The DNA is omitted, as the CDR3 cannot be located on it reliably, and the CDR3 follows TCRdb's listing. This chain uses TRBV6-1 with TRBJ2-7. The germline V gene encodes CDR1 MNHNS and CDR2 SASEGT. The CDR3 extends over 13 residues, inclusive of both ends. CDR3 sequence: CASSETEQLLTRL.

The chain recombines TRBV5-6 with TRBJ2-7, with no clear D. V lost 0 bases and J 0 bases, leaving 10 bases between the germline ends. The length of the CDR3 is 15 residues. The germline CDR1 and CDR2 sequences are SGHDT and YYEEEE. DNA for the CDR3: TGTGCCAGCAGCTTGGACACCTATAGCTCCTACGAGCAGTACTTC. Its translation: CASSLDTYSSYEQYF.

The chain joins TRBV5-1 to TRBJ2-5; 10 bases line up with TRBD1. The CDR3 runs 17 residues. Germline loops: CDR1 SGHRS, CDR2 YFSETQ. The V gene end was trimmed by 4 bases and the J gene end by 1 base; junction bases not matched to a gene: 10. The CDR3 protein is CASSLEPGQGTQETQYF. The CDR3 DNA reads TGCGCCAGCAGCCTGGAGCCGGGACAGGGGACCCAAGAGACCCAGTACTTC. Looking up the rest from reference TRBV5-1 and TRBJ2-5 gives the full variable domain: KAGVTQTPRYLIKTRGQQVTLSCSPISGHRSVSWYQQTPGQGLQFLFEYFSETQRNKGNFPGRFSGRQFSNSRSEMNVSTLELGDSALYLCASSLEPGQGTQETQYFGPGTRLLVL.

Many counts were recorded for this clonotype. This chain links TRBV27 with TRBJ2-4; maybe TRBD1 (5 bases). The V end was cut by 6 bases, the J end by 0 bases, with 15 bases between. Germline assignment: CDR1 MNHEY and CDR2 SMNVEV (reference sequence). This CDR3 is built from 16 residues. The CDR3 DNA is TGTGCCAGCAGCTCGGACATTTTGCTAGCCAAAAACATTCAGTACTTC. This gives the protein CASSSDILLAKNIQYF.

This clonotype was observed at least ten times. CDR3 amino acids: CASRTTGNGYTF. The DNA of the CDR3 is TGTGCCAGCAGGACGACAGGGAATGGCTACACCTTC. The chain has TRBV27 and TRBJ1-2; 7 bases line up with TRBD1. The CDR3 covers 12 residues. The ends lost 6 bases at V and 6 bases at J; junction bases unmatched: 4. CDR1 MNHEY and CDR2 SMNVEV come from the germline V gene (reference sequence).

This clonotype appeared a few times. V is TRBV19 and J is TRBJ2-5; 7 bases match TRBD2. V lost 4 bases and J lost 6; bases outside the gene matches: 11. This CDR3 is 15 amino acids long. The germline gives CDR1 LNHDA, CDR2 SQIVND (reference sequence). This CDR3 reads CASSTTSGGWKTQYF. CDR3 nucleotide sequence: TGTGCCAGTAGTACGACCTCGGGGGGTTGGAAGACCCAGTACTTC.

This clonotype was recorded at least ten times. The J gene is TRBJ2-7, the V gene TRBV7-8, with D possibly matching TRBD2 (7 bases). V shed 5 bases and J shed 3 bases, with 20 bases lying between them. Looked up from germline, CDR1 is SGHVS and CDR2 is FQNEAQ. This CDR3 contains 16 residues. The CDR3 region is CASSPRREGQIYEQYF. Written as DNA, the CDR3 is TGTGCCAGCAGCCCAAGGAGGGAGGGACAAATCTACGAGCAGTACTTC.

As concerns this clonotype: The junction shows a germline mismatch at one end, possibly a read error. This chain links TRBV6-1 with TRBJ2-4, with D hard to call. The germline V gene encodes CDR1 MNHNS and CDR2 SASEGT. This CDR3 spans 14 amino acids. The CDR3 sequence: CASMNGVAKNIKYF. DNA for the CDR3: TGTGCCAGCATGAATGGGGTGGCCAAAAACATTAAGTACTTC.

This clonotype was counted many times. This chain connects TRBV9 to TRBJ1-2; D might be TRBD1 (5 bases). Germline loops: CDR1 SGDLS, CDR2 YYNGEE. The V gene lost 0 bases and the J gene lost 8 bases, with 14 bases spanning the gap. The CDR3 runs to 14 residues. CDR3 amino acids: CASSVDWGAEGYTF. Written as DNA, the CDR3 is TGTGCCAGCAGCGTAGACTGGGGCGCAGAGGGCTACACCTTC.

The sample holds many counts of this clonotype. The chain links TRBV29-1 to TRBJ2-5; no firm D call. The CDR3 has 10 residues. Trimming left V 4 bases short and J 7 bases short, with 7 bases between. CDR1 is SQVTM, CDR2 ANQGSEA, per germline. The CDR3 sequence is CSVGSGTQYF. The DNA for the CDR3 is TGCAGCGTTGGCTCGGGGACCCAGTACTTC. The full variable domain, its missing parts supplied by reference TRBV29-1 and TRBJ2-5, is SAVISQKPSRDICQRGTSLTIQCQVDSQVTMMFWYRQQPGQSLTLIATANQGSEATYESGFVIDKFPISRPNLTFSTLTVSNMSPEDSSIYLCSVGSGTQYFGPGTRLLVL.

The rearrangement links TRBV19 to TRBJ1-5; D is ambiguous. V was cut by 3 bases and J by 9 bases, with 9 bases left in between. The CDR3 sequence is 12 residues long. CDR1 and CDR2 from the germline V gene are LNHDA and SQIVND (reference sequence). CDR3: CASSMSPMPQHF. CDR3 nucleotide sequence: TGTGCCAGTAGTATGAGCCCCATGCCCCAGCATTTT.

This clonotype was picked up many times. The gene calls are TRBV6-2 or TRBV6-3 and TRBJ1-1; D is unresolved. The CDR3 covers 13 residues. V gave up 2 bases and J gave up 3 bases, with 7 bases separating them. Looked up from germline, CDR1 is MNHEY and CDR2 is SVGEGT. CDR3 in amino acids: CASSYEWDTEAFF. CDR3 DNA: TGTGCCAGCAGTTACGAGTGGGACACTGAAGCTTTCTTT.

This clonotype was counted ten times or more. The chain is built from TRBV30 and TRBJ1-1; D perhaps matches TRBD1 (5 bases). The CDR3 consists of 16 residues. Germline assignment: CDR1 GTSNPN and CDR2 SVGIG (reference sequence). Trimming shortened V by 3 bases and J by 5 bases, and 22 bases separated the two germline ends. The CDR3 sequence: CAWRTRGGYGGTEAFF. CDR3 nucleotide sequence: TGTGCCTGGAGAACCCGGGGGGGGTACGGAGGAACTGAAGCTTTCTTT.

This clonotype has ten or more counts. The chain joins TRBV6-1 to TRBJ2-7; 7 bases line up with TRBD1. V shed 3 bases, J shed 3 bases, and the junction held 8 bases outside the gene matches. Per germline, CDR1 MNHNS and CDR2 SASEGT. The CDR3 covers 15 residues. The DNA for the CDR3 is TGTGCCAGCAGTGAGAGACCCGGGACAGTCTACGAGCAGTACTTC. It encodes CASSERPGTVYEQYF.

The chain has TRBV6-2 or TRBV6-3 and TRBJ1-1; weak D call: TRBD1 (6 bases). CDR3 size: 13 residues. Looked up from germline, CDR1 is MNHEY and CDR2 is SVGEGT. V was shortened by 10 bases and J by 1 base, with 13 bases between the two germline ends. The CDR3 sequence is CAIAGHQNTEAFF. For the CDR3, the DNA is TGTGCCATCGCGGGACACCAGAACACTGAAGCTTTCTTT.

This clonotype was counted at least ten times. The chain combines TRBV28 with TRBJ1-1; D is undetermined. Trimming took 6 bases from V and 2 from J, leaving 13 bases between them. The CDR3 sequence is 14 residues long. Per the germline V gene, CDR1 is MDHEN and CDR2 is SYDVKM. CDR3 loop: CASRPMTSNTEAFF. CDR3 DNA: TGTGCCAGCAGGCCAATGACCTCAAACACTGAAGCTTTCTTT.

This clonotype came up many times. CDR3 sequence: CSVPVEGTGKAGYTF. The CDR3 DNA is TGCAGCGTGCCCGTCGAGGGGACAGGGAAGGCGGGCTACACCTTC. The rearrangement links TRBV29-1 to TRBJ1-2; 9 positions agree with TRBD1. CDR3 length equals 15 residues. V was pared by 6 bases and J by 8 bases, with 16 bases of the junction left unmatched. In germline, CDR1 is SQVTM, CDR2 ANQGSEA.

Only a few counts were recorded for this clonotype. This chain connects TRBV5-1 to TRBJ2-7, with a weak D call TRBD2 (6 bases). Germline assignment: CDR1 SGHRS and CDR2 YFSETQ. V was shortened by 4 bases and J by 0 bases, with 17 bases between the two germline ends. The CDR3 loop spans 16 amino acids. CDR3 sequence reads: CASSPTIGRDSYEQYF. Written as DNA, the CDR3 is TGCGCCAGCAGCCCGACGATTGGGCGGGACTCCTACGAGCAGTACTTC.

This clonotype was found many times. The chain's CDR3 is CATSEPGAKEAFF. DNA of the CDR3: TGTGCCACCAGTGAGCCAGGGGCCAAAGAAGCTTTCTTT. The rearrangement joins TRBV24-1 to TRBJ1-1; D is possibly TRBD1 (6 bases). V lost 4 bases, J lost 8 bases, and 13 bases lay in between. The CDR3 spans 13 residues. Germline V CDR1 and CDR2: KGHDR, SFDVKD.

This clonotype has just a few counts. This chain connects TRBV12-3 or TRBV12-4 to TRBJ2-7; D is ambiguous. The CDR3 length is 17 residues. Deletions cut 6 bases from V and 2 bases from J, with 23 bases between. CDR3 loop: CASRAPLSGPQTYEQYF. The CDR3 nucleotides read TGTGCCAGCAGAGCCCCATTATCCGGGCCCCAAACCTACGAGCAGTACTTC.

The V and J genes are TRBV24-1 and TRBJ2-5; possibly TRBD1 for D (5 bases). The CDR3 runs to 15 residues. In germline, CDR1 is KGHDR, CDR2 SFDVKD. Trimming took 4 bases from V and 2 from J, leaving 13 bases between them. CDR3 DNA: TGTGCCACCAGTGACGCGAGGCAGGGTCAAGAGACCCAGTACTTC. It yields the protein CATSDARQGQETQYF.

This clonotype has more than one count but fewer than ten. This sequence may be a read error, since a much larger clone differs from it by one base. The chain joins TRBV20-1 to TRBJ2-7; D may be TRBD1 (6 bases). The CDR3 covers 13 residues. With 0 bases removed from V and 4 bases from J, the gap between germline ends came to 10 bases. CDR1 DFQATT and CDR2 SNEGSKA come from the germline V gene (reference sequence). This CDR3 is CSARERTEYEQYF. The CDR3, as DNA: TGCAGTGCTAGAGAGAGGACAGAATACGAGCAGTACTTC.

This clonotype was detected ten times or more. The chain carries TRBV12-3 or TRBV12-4 and TRBJ1-1; a weak D match, TRBD1 (5 bases). V shed 5 bases and J shed 11 bases, with 18 bases lying between them. This CDR3 comprises 13 residues. DNA for the CDR3: TGTGCCAGCAGTCTAACCCCTTCGGGGGTGGCTTTCTTT. Protein: CASSLTPSGVAFF.

This clonotype was recorded many times. The chain recombines TRBV20-1 with TRBJ1-2, with a weak D call TRBD1 (6 bases). The V and J ends lost 0 bases and 8 bases respectively, with 13 bases between them. The CDR3 loop spans 13 amino acids. Looked up from germline, CDR1 is DFQATT and CDR2 is SNEGSKA (reference sequence). In DNA form, the CDR3 reads TGCAGTGCTAGAGATACGGGGGCGAAGGGCTACACCTTC. Translating gives CSARDTGAKGYTF.

With regard to this clonotype: A read error is possible here, since a much larger clone lies one base away. The chain combines TRBV12-3 or TRBV12-4 with TRBJ2-2; 11 positions match TRBD2. CDR3 length equals 16 residues. CDR3 sequence (DNA): TGTGCCAGCAGTTTCACTAGCGGGAGCTGGGCCGGGGAGCTGTGTTTT. It encodes CASSFTSGSWAGELCF.

This clonotype was found many times. V usage is TRBV25-1 and J usage is TRBJ1-6; a weak D match, TRBD1 (6 bases). V was shortened by 5 bases and J by 9 bases, with 17 bases between the two germline ends. The length of the CDR3 is 15 residues. Germline lookup yields CDR1 MGHDK and CDR2 SYGVNS. CDR3 bases: TGTGCCAGCAGTCAAGGGGGAGTCTTAAGTTCACCCCTCCACTTT. Amino acid sequence: CASSQGGVLSSPLHF.

The J gene is TRBJ1-2, the V gene TRBV5-1, with TRBD1 as a possible D gene (6 bases). The CDR3 has 16 residues. V lost 0 bases, J lost 7 bases, and 19 bases lay in between. Per germline, CDR1 SGHRS and CDR2 YFSETQ. The CDR3 protein is CASSLDPPGGLSGYTF. The CDR3 nucleotides read TGCGCCAGCAGCTTGGATCCCCCCGGGGGCCTATCTGGCTACACCTTC.

This clonotype came up many times. This chain connects TRBV10-3 to TRBJ1-6; D is undetermined. Germline V gene lookup returns CDR1 ENHRY and CDR2 SYGVKD. Trimming stripped 11 bases from V and 9 bases from J, with 20 bases between. The CDR3 sequence is 14 residues long. The CDR3 nucleotides read TGTGCCTCCCGGATCCAGGTACCGGTTTCACCCCTCCACTTT. Residues: CASRIQVPVSPLHF.